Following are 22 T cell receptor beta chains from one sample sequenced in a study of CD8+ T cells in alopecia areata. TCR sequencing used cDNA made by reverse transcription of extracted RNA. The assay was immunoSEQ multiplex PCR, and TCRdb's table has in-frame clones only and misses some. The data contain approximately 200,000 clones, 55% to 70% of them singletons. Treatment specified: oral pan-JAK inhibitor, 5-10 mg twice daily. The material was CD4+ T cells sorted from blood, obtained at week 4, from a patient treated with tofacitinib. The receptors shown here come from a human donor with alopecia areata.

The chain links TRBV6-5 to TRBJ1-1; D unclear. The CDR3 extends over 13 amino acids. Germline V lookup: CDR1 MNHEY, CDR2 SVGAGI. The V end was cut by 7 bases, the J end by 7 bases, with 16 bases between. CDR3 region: CASTATKRFEAFF. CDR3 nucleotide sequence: TGTGCCAGCACCGCGACCAAGCGGTTTGAAGCTTTCTTT.

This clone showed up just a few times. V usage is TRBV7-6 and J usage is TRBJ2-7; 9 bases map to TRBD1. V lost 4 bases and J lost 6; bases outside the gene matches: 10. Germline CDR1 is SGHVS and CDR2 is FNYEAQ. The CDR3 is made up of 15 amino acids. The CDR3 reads CASSSTPGQGREQYF. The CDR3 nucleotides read TGTGCCAGCAGCTCTACTCCGGGACAGGGTCGCGAGCAGTACTTC.

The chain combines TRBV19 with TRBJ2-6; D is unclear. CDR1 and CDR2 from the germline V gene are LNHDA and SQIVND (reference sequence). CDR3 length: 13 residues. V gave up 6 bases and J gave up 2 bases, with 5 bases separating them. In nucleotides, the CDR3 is TGTGCCAGTAGGATCGCTGGGGCCAACGTCCTGACTTTC. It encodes CASRIAGANVLTF.

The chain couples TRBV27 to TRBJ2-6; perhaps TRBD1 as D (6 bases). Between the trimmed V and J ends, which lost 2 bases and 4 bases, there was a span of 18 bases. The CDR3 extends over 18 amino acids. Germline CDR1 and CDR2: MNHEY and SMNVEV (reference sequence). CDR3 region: CASSLRRRGESGANVLTF. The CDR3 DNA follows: TGTGCCAGCAGTTTACGACGCAGGGGTGAATCAGGGGCCAACGTCCTGACTTTC.

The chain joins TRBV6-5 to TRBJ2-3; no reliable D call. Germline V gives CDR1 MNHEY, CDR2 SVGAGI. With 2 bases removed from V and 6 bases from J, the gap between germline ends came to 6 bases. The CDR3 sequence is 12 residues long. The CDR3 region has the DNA TGTGCCAGCAGTTACGTTGGTGATACGCAGTATTTT. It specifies CASSYVGDTQYF.

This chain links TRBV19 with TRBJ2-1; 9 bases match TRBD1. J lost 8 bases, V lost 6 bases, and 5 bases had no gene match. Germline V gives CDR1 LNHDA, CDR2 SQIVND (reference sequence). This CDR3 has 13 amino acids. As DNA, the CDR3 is TGTGCCAGTAGAGGGACAGGGAACGATGAGCAGTTCTTC. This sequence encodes CASRGTGNDEQFF.

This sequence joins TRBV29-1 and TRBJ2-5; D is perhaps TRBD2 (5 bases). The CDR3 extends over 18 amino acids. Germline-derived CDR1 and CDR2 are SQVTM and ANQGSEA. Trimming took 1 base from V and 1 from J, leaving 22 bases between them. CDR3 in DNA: TGCAGCGTTGAAGGATACGGGGTACCGCTGGGCGGCCAAGAGACCCAGTACTTC. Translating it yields CSVEGYGVPLGGQETQYF.

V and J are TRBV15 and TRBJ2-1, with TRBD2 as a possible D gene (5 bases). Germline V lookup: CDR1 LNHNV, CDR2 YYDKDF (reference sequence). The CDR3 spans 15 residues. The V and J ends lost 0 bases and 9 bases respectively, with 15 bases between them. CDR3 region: CATSRDRGTPREQFF. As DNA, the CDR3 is TGTGCCACCAGCAGAGATCGGGGAACCCCCCGTGAGCAGTTCTTC.

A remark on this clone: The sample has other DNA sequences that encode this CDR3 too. The CDR3 DNA reads TGCAGCGTCGGGACAGGGAATCAGCCCCAGCATTTT. Protein sequence: CSVGTGNQPQHF. V gene TRBV29-1 combines with J gene TRBJ1-5, with 9 bases lining up with TRBD1. The junction had 1 base not matched to a gene; V was cut back by 6 bases and J by 4 bases. The V gene's germline CDR1 is SQVTM and CDR2 ANQGSEA. The CDR3 runs to 12 residues. Together with reference TRBV29-1 and TRBJ1-5, the CDR3 gives the full variable domain: SAVISQKPSRDICQRGTSLTIQCQVDSQVTMMFWYRQQPGQSLTLIATANQGSEATYESGFVIDKFPISRPNLTFSTLTVSNMSPEDSSIYLCSVGTGNQPQHFGDGTRLSIL.

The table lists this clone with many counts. In DNA form, the CDR3 reads TGTGCCAGTAGCGGGGAAGTCGGGGAGCTGTTTTTT. The encoded protein is CASSGEVGELFF. This rearrangement joins TRBV19 to TRBJ2-2, with D possibly TRBD2 on 5 matching bases. V was pared by 6 bases and J by 7 bases, with 9 bases between. Germline V CDR1 and CDR2: LNHDA, SQIVND (reference sequence). The CDR3 runs to 12 residues.

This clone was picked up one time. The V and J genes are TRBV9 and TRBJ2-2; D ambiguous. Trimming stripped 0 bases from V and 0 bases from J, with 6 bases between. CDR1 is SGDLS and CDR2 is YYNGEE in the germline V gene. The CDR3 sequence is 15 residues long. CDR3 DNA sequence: TGTGCCAGCAGCGTAGGACACCCGAACACCGGGGAGCTGTTTTTT. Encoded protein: CASSVGHPNTGELFF.

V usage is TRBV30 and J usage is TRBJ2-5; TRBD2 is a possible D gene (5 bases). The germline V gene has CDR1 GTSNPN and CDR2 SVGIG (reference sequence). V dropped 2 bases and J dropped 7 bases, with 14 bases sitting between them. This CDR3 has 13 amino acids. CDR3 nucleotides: TGTGCCTGGAGTATGACAAGCCGGGGGACCCAGTACTTC. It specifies CAWSMTSRGTQYF.

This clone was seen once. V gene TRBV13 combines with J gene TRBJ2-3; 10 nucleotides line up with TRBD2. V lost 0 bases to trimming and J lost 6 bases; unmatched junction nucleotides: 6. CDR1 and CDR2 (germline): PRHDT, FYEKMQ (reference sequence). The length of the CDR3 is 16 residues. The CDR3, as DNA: TGTGCCAGCAGCTTAGGGTGGCTAGCGGGAGACGATACGCAGTATTTT. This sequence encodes CASSLGWLAGDDTQYF.

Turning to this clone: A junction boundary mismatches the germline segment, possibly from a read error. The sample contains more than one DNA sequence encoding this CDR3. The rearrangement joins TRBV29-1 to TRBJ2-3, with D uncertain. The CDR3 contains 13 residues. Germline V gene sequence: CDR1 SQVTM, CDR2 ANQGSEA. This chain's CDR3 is CSVEGSGTDTQYF. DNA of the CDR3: TGCAGCGTAGAAGGGTCCGGGACAGATACGCAGTATTTT.

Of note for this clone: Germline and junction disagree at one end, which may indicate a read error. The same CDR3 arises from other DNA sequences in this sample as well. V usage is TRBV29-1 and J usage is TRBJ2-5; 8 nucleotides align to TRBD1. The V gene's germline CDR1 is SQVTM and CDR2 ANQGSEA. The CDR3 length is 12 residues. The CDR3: CSVGQGKETQYF. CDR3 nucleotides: TGTAGCGTTGGACAGGGTAAAGAGACCCAGTACTTC.

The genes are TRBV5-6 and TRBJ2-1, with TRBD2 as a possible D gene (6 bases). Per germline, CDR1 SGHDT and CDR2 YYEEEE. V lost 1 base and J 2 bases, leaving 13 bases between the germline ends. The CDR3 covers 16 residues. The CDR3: CASSLISGDAYNEQFF. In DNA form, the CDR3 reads TGTGCCAGCAGCTTGATATCGGGGGATGCCTACAATGAGCAGTTCTTC. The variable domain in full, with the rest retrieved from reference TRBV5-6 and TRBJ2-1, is DAGVTQSPTHLIKTRGQQVTLRCSPKSGHDTVSWYQQALGQGPQFIFQYYEEEERQRGNFPDRFSGHQFPNYSSELNVNALLLGDSALYLCASSLISGDAYNEQFFGPGTRLTVL.

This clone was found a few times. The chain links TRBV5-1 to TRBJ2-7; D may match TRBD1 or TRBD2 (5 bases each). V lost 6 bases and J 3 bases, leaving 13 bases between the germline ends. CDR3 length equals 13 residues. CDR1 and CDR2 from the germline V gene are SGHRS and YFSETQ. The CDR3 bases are TGCGCCAGCACCCGGGACCAACTCTACGAGCAGTACTTC. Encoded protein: CASTRDQLYEQYF. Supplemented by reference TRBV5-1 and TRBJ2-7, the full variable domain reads KAGVTQTPRYLIKTRGQQVTLSCSPISGHRSVSWYQQTPGQGLQFLFEYFSETQRNKGNFPGRFSGRQFSNSRSEMNVSTLELGDSALYLCASTRDQLYEQYFGPGTRLTVT.

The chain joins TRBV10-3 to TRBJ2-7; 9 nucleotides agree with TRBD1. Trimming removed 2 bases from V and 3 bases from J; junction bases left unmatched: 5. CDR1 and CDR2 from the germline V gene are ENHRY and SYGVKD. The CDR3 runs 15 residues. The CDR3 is CAISEVGTGYYEQYF. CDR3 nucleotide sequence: TGTGCCATCAGTGAGGTGGGGACAGGGTACTACGAGCAGTACTTC.

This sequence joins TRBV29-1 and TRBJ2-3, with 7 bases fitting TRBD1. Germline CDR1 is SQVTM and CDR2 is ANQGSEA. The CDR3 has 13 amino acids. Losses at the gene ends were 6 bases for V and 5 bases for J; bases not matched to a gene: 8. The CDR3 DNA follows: TGCAGCGTAAGGGGGCGGATGGTAGATACGCAGTATTTT. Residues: CSVRGRMVDTQYF.

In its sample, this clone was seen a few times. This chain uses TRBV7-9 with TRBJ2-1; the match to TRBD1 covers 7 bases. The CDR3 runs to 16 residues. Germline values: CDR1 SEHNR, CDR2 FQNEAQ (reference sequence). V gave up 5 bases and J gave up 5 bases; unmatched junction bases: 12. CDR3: CASSPITGVRNNEQFF. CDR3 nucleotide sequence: TGTGCCAGCAGCCCCATCACAGGGGTTAGAAACAATGAGCAGTTCTTC.

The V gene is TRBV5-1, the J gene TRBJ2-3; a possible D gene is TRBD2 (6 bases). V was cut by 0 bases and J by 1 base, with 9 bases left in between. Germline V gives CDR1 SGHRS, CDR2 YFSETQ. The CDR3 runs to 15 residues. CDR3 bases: TGCGCCAGCAGCTTGGAAACGGGAGGCACAGATACGCAGTATTTT. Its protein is CASSLETGGTDTQYF.

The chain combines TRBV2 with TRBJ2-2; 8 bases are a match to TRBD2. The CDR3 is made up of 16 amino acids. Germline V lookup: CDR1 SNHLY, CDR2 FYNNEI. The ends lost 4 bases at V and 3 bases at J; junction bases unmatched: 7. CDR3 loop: CASSVSSGSYTGELFF. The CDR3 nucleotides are TGTGCCAGCAGTGTTTCCAGCGGGAGTTACACCGGGGAGCTGTTTTTT.